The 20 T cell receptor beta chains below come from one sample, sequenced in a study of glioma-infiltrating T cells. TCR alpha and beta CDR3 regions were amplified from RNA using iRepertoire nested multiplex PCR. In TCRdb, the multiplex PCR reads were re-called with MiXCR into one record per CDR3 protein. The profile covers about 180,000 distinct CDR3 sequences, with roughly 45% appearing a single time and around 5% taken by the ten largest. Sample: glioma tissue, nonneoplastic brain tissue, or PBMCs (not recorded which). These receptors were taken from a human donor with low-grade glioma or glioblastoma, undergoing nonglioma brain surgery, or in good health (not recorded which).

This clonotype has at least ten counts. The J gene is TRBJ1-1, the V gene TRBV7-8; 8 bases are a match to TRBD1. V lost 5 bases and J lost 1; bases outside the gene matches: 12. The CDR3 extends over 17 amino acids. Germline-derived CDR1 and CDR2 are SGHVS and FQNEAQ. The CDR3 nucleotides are TGTGCCAGCAGCCGCGCCCAGGGGGCTACACGGAACACTGAAGCTTTCTTT. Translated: CASSRAQGATRNTEAFF.

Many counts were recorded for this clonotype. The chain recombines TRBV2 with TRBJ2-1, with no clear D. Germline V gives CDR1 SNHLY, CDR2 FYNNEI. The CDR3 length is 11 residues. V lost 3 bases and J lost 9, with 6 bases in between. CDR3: CASSEFIEQFF. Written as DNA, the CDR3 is TGTGCCAGCAGTGAGTTCATTGAGCAGTTCTTC. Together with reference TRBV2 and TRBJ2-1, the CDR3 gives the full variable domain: EPEVTQTPSHQVTQMGQEVILRCVPISNHLYFYWYRQILGQKVEFLVSFYNNEISEKSEIFDDQFSVERPDGSNFTLKIRSTKLEDSAMYFCASSEFIEQFFGPGTRLTVL.

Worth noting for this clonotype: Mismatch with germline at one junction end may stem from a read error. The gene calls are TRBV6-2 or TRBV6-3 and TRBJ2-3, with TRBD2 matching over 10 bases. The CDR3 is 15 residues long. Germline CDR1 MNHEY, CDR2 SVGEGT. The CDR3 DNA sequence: TGTGCCAGCAGTTTTCAAGCGGGAGGGAAAGATAGGCAGTATTTT. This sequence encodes CASSFQAGGKDRQYF.

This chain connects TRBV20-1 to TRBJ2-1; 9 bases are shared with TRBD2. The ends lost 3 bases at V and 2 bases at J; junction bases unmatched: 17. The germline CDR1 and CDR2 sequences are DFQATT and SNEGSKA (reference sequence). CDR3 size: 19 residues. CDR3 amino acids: CSASPPLAGGPDAYNEQFF. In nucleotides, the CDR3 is TGCAGTGCTAGCCCTCCCTTGGCGGGAGGGCCAGACGCCTACAATGAGCAGTTCTTC.

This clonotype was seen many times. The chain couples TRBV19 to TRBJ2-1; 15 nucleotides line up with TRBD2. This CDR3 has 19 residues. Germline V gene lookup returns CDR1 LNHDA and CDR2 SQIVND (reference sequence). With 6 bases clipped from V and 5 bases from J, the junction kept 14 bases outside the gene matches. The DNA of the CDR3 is TGTGCCAGTAGCCACCAACAGGGGACTAGCGGGAGGACCCACAATGAGCAGTTCTTC. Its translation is CASSHQQGTSGRTHNEQFF.

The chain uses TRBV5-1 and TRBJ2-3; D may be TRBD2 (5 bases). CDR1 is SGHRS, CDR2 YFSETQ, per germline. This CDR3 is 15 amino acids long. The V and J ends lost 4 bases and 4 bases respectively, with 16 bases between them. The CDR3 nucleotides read TGCGCCAGCAGCCCTCTAGCTGCAGAGGCAGATACGCAGTATTTT. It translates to CASSPLAAEADTQYF.

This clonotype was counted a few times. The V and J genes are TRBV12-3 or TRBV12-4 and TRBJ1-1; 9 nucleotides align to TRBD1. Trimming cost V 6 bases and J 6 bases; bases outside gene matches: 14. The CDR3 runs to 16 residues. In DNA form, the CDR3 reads TGTGCCAGCAGCCAGGGACAGGGCCTGGTAGGGGCTGAAGCTTTCTTT. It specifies CASSQGQGLVGAEAFF.

DNA for the CDR3: TGCGCCAGCAGCCAAGTACAACTAATTGGGACCCAGTACTTC. It codes for CASSQVQLIGTQYF. J is TRBJ2-5 and V is TRBV4-1; no firm D call. The CDR3 is made up of 14 amino acids. Germline V gene sequence: CDR1 MGHRA, CDR2 YSYEKL. The ends were cut back, 1 base at V and 7 bases at J, with 13 bases in the middle.

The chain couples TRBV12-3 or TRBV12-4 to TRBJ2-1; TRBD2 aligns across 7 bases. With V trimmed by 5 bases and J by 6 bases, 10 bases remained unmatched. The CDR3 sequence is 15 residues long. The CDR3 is CASSVNPGGFNEQFF. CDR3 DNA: TGTGCCAGCAGTGTAAACCCGGGGGGATTCAATGAGCAGTTCTTC.

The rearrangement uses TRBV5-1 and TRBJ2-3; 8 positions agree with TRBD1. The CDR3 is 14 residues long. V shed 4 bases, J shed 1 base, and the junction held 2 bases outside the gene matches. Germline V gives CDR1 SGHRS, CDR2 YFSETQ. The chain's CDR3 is CASSPGQGTDTQYF. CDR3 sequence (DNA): TGCGCCAGCAGCCCGGGACAGGGCACAGATACGCAGTATTTT.

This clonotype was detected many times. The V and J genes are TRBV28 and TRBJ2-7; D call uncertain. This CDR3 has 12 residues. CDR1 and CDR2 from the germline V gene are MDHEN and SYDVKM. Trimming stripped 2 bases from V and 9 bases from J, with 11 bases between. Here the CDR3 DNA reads TGTGCCAGCAGTTTAACCGATGGTTCGCAGTACTTC. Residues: CASSLTDGSQYF.

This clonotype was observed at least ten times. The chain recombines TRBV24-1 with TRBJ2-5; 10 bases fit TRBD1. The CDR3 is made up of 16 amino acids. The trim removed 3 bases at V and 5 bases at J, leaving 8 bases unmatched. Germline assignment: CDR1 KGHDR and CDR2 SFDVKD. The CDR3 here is CATSDHSDRGDETQYF. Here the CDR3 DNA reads TGTGCCACCAGTGATCACTCGGACAGGGGGGATGAGACCCAGTACTTC.

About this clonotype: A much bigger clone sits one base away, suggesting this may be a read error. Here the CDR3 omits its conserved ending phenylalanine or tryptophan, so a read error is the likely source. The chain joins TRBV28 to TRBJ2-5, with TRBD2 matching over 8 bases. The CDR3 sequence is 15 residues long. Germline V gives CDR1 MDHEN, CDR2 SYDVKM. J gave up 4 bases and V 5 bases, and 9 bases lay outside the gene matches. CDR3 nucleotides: TGTGCCAGCAGTCAGAGCGGGAGTATAGGAGAGACCCAGTACCTC. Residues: CASSQSGSIGETQYL.

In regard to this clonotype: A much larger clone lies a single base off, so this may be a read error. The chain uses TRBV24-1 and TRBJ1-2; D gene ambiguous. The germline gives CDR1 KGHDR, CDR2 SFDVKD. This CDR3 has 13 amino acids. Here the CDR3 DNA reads TGTGCCACCAGTCCGGATCGCAACTATGTCTACACCTTC. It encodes CATSPDRNYVYTF.

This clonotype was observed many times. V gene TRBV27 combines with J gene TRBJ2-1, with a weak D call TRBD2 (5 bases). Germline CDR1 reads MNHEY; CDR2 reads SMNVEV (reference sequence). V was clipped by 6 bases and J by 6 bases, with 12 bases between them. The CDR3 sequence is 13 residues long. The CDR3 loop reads CASSRDEFNEQFF. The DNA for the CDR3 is TGTGCCAGCAGCCGGGATGAATTCAATGAGCAGTTCTTC.

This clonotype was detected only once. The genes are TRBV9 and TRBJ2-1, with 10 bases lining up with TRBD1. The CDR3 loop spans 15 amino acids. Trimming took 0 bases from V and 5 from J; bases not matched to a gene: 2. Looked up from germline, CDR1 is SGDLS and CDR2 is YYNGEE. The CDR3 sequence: CASSVDGTGDNEQFF. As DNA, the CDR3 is TGTGCCAGCAGCGTAGACGGGACAGGGGACAATGAGCAGTTCTTC.

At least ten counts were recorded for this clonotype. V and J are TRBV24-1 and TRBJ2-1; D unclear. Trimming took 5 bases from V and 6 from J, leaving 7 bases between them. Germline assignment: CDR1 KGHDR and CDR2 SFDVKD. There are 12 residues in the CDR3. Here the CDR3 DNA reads TGTGCCACCAGTGGGGCCCTCAATGAGCAGTTCTTC. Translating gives CATSGALNEQFF.

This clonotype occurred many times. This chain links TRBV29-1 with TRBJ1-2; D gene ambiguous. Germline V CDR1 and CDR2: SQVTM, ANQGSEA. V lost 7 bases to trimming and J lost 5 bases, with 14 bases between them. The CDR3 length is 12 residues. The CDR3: CSAAILIYGYTF. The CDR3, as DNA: TGCAGCGCGGCCATACTGATTTATGGCTACACCTTC.

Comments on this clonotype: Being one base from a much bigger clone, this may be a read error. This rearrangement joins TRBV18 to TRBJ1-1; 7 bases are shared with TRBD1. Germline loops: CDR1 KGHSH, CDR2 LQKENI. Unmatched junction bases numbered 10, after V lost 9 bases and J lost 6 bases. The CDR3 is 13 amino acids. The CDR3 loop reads CARSYDRVAEAFF. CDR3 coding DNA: TGTGCCAGGTCGTACGACAGGGTGGCTGAAGCTTTCTTT.

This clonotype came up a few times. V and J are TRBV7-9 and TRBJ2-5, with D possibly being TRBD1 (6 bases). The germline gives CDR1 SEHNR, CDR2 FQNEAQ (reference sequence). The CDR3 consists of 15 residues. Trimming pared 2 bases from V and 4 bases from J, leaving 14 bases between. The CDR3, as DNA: TGTGCCAGCAGCTTATATCAACAGGGTCTAGAGACCCAGTACTTC. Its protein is CASSLYQQGLETQYF. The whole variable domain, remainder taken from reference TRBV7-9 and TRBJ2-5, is DTGVSQNPRHKITKRGQNVTFRCDPISEHNRLYWYRQTLGQGPEFLTYFQNEAQLEKSRLLSDRFSAERPKGSFSTLEIQRTEQGDSAMYLCASSLYQQGLETQYFGPGTRLLVL.